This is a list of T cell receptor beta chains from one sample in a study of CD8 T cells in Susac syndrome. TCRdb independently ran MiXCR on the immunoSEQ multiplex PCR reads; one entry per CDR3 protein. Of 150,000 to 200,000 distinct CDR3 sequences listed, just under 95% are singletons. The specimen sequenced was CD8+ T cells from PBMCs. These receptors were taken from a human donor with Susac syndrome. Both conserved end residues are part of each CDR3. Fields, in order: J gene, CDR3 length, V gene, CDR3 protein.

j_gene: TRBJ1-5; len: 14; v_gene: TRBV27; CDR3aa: CASSPGQANQPQHF
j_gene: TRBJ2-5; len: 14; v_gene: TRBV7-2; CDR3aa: CASSLYSPAETQYF
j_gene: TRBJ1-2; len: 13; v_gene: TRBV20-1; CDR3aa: CSANWGTDYGYTF
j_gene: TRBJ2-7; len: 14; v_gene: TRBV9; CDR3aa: CASSPRLGIGEQYF
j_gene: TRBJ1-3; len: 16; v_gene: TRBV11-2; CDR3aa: CASSLSSLGLGNTIYF
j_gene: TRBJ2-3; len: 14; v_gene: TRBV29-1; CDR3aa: CSVEDRKNTDTQYF
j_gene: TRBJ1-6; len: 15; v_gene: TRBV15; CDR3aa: CATSRASGLNSPLHF
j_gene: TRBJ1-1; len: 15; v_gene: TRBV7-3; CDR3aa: CASSPTGTFSTEAFF
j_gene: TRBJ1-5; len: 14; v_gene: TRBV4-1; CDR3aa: CASSGGGWNQPQHF
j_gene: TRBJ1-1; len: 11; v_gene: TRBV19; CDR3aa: CASSWDGEAFF
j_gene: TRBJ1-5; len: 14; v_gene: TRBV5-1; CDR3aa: CASMYRDSNQPQHF
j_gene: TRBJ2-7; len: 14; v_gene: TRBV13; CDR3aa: CASSGRTTPYEQYF
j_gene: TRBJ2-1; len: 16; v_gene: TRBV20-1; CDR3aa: CSARDPGAGDYNEQFF
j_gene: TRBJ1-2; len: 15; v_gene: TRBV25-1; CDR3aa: CASSDTGGRGYGYTF
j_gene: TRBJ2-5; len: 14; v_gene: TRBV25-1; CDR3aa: CASSDRLVGKTQYF